These 12 T cell receptor beta chains share one sample of origin, sequenced in a study of cytomegalovirus exposure and HLA in healthy donors. It was with 60 Vbeta and 13 Jbeta primers that the PCR ran. Clones were read by immunoSEQ multiplex PCR, and TCRdb kept only the in-frame ones, dropping some. Altogether roughly 130,000 clones are present, around 80% being singletons, with the ten largest covering less than 3.5%. The sample was PBMCs. All receptors derive from a man aged 50 to 59 in good health and CMV-seronegative.

V and J are TRBV2 and TRBJ1-5, with TRBD1 as a possible D gene (6 bases). CDR3 length: 14 residues. CDR1 is SNHLY, CDR2 FYNNEI, per germline. Trimming took off 7 bases at V and 5 bases at J, with 15 bases between the two ends. The CDR3 loop reads CASNSQGFDQPQHF. DNA of the CDR3: TGTGCCAGCAACTCACAGGGCTTCGATCAGCCCCAGCATTTT.

The genes are TRBV5-6 and TRBJ1-2, with D possibly TRBD1 on 5 matching bases. V lost 1 base to trimming and J lost 7 bases, with 20 bases between them. The CDR3 has 16 residues. Germline CDR1 and CDR2: SGHDT and YYEEEE. The CDR3 DNA follows: TGTGCCAGCAGCTTGAGTAGTCAGGGTCGGTGGATTGGCTACACCTTC. Translating gives CASSLSSQGRWIGYTF. The full variable domain, completed using reference TRBV5-6 and TRBJ1-2, is DAGVTQSPTHLIKTRGQQVTLRCSPKSGHDTVSWYQQALGQGPQFIFQYYEEEERQRGNFPDRFSGHQFPNYSSELNVNALLLGDSALYLCASSLSSQGRWIGYTFGSGTRLTVV.

V and J are TRBV5-4 and TRBJ2-5, with 7 bases aligning to TRBD2. Trimming took 4 bases from V and 7 from J; bases not matched to a gene: 7. CDR1 is SGHNT, CDR2 YYREEE, per germline (reference sequence). The length of the CDR3 is 13 residues. Written as DNA, the CDR3 is TGTGCCAGCAGCCCCGGGACGGGGGGGACCCAGTACTTC. Residues: CASSPGTGGTQYF.

This chain joins TRBV5-5 and TRBJ1-2; 8 nucleotides line up with TRBD1. Germline loops: CDR1 SGHKS, CDR2 YYEKEE (reference sequence). The CDR3 is 15 amino acids. The trim removed 1 base at V and 5 bases at J, leaving 7 bases unmatched. CDR3 nucleotides: TGTGCCAGCAGCTTGTTAACAGGGGGAGGATATGGCTACACCTTC. This translates into CASSLLTGGGYGYTF.

This clone has only one observation. The rearrangement joins TRBV10-1 to TRBJ2-7; D is possibly TRBD1 (5 bases). The V end lost 3 bases, the J end lost 1 base, and 13 bases lay between the germline ends. CDR1 is WNHNN, CDR2 SYGVQD, per germline (reference sequence). The CDR3 has 15 residues. CDR3 in DNA: TGCGCCAGCAGTGAAGGGCAGGGTCTTTCCTACGAGCAGTACTTC. It translates to CASSEGQGLSYEQYF.

This clone is a singleton in its sample. The chain combines TRBV19 with TRBJ1-2, with 7 bases identical to TRBD1. The CDR3 is made up of 14 amino acids. The trim removed 6 bases at V and 8 bases at J, leaving 12 bases unmatched. Germline V lookup: CDR1 LNHDA, CDR2 SQIVND (reference sequence). The CDR3 DNA is TGTGCCAGTAGCGTAGACAGGGCGTTGGGAGGCTACACCTTC. Amino acids: CASSVDRALGGYTF.

The chain carries TRBV6-6 and TRBJ1-1; weak D call: TRBD1 (6 bases). V lost 8 bases and J 1 base, leaving 17 bases between the germline ends. This CDR3 is built from 15 residues. Germline V gene data show CDR1 as MNHNY and CDR2 as SVGAGI (reference sequence). CDR3 loop: CASLRQGSGNTEAFF. CDR3 nucleotide sequence: TGTGCCAGCTTGCGCCAGGGGAGCGGGAACACTGAAGCTTTCTTT.

V and J are TRBV6-1 and TRBJ2-7; D possibly corresponds to TRBD1 (5 bases). Germline CDR1 MNHNS, CDR2 SASEGT. This CDR3 spans 13 amino acids. V was cut by 3 bases and J by 3 bases, with 9 bases left in between. In nucleotides, the CDR3 is TGTGCCAGCAGTGAGAGACAGAGCTACGAGCAGTACTTC. As protein: CASSERQSYEQYF.

V usage is TRBV2 and J usage is TRBJ1-1, with D possibly TRBD1 on 5 matching bases. Trimming took off 7 bases at V and 1 base at J, with 13 bases between the two ends. Per germline, CDR1 SNHLY and CDR2 FYNNEI. CDR3 size: 14 residues. The DNA of the CDR3 is TGTGCCAGCACCCTCGCGGGGGGGAACACTGAAGCTTTCTTT. The encoded protein is CASTLAGGNTEAFF.

This sequence joins TRBV2 and TRBJ2-1, with a tentative D call TRBD2 (6 bases). The CDR3 loop spans 14 amino acids. Germline CDR1 is SNHLY and CDR2 is FYNNEI. Trimming cost V 8 bases and J 9 bases, with 20 bases left between them. CDR3 protein: CASRRDFSPGEQFF. DNA for the CDR3: TGTGCCAGCCGTAGGGACTTCTCCCCCGGTGAGCAGTTCTTC.

This chain joins TRBV7-2 and TRBJ1-1; maybe TRBD1 (5 bases). V shed 5 bases and J shed 11 bases, with 15 bases lying between them. This CDR3 is 12 amino acids long. Germline assignment: CDR1 SGHTA and CDR2 FQGNSA. CDR3: CASSPLGGMAFF. The CDR3 nucleotides are TGTGCCAGCAGCCCCCTCGGGGGGATGGCTTTCTTT.

This chain connects TRBV5-1 to TRBJ2-1; 9 nucleotides agree with TRBD1. Germline-derived CDR1 and CDR2 are SGHRS and YFSETQ. CDR3 size: 18 residues. Trimming took 3 bases from V and 8 from J; bases not matched to a gene: 18. The CDR3 protein is CASSSKLLGGQGWHEQFF. CDR3 coding DNA: TGCGCCAGCAGCTCCAAATTACTCGGCGGACAGGGGTGGCATGAGCAGTTCTTC.